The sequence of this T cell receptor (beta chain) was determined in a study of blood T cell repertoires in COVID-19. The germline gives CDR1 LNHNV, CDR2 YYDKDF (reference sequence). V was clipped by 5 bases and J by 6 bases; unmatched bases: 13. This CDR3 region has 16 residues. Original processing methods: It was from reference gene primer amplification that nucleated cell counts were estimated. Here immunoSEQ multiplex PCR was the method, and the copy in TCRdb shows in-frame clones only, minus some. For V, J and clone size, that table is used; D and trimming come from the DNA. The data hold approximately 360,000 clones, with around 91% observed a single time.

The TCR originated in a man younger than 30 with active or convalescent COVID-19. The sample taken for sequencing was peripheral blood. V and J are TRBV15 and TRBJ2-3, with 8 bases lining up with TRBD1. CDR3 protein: CATSLSGGQGGDTQYF. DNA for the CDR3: TGTGCCACCAGCCTATCAGGGGGCCAGGGGGGCGATACGCAGTATTTT.